A selection of T cell receptor beta chains follows, all from one sample in a study of cytomegalovirus exposure and HLA in healthy donors. Measured with immunoSEQ multiplex PCR; TCRdb has only the in-frame clones, and not every one. The repertoire holds almost 95,000 clones, 69% seen once, with roughly 2.7% in the top ten. The sequenced sample was PBMCs. The source of these receptors is a man aged 50 to 59 in good health and CMV-seronegative. CDR3s include the opening cysteine and the closing phenylalanine or tryptophan. A D gene is named only where the DNA matches it firmly. The size field is filled for only some rows; it gives once, few, many or a size class.

D gene | J gene | V gene | clone size | CDR3 DNA | CDR3 protein
NA | TRBJ2-5 | TRBV9 | few | TGTGCCAGCAGCTTCTCCGGGACACCGGAGGCGGAGACCCAGTACTTC | CASSFSGTPEAETQYF
TRBD1 | TRBJ1-4 | TRBV6-4 | NA | TGTGCCAGCAGGGAACAGGGGGCGTTGGAAAAACTGTTTTTT | CASREQGALEKLFF
TRBD1 | TRBJ1-4 | TRBV4-3 | few | TGCGCCAGCAGCCAAGAAGTGGAGACAGGGATGGCAAAACTGTTTTTT | CASSQEVETGMAKLFF
TRBD1 | TRBJ2-2 | TRBV5-4 | NA | TGTGCCAGCAGCTTCCCGGGACAGGTCAACACCGGGGAGCTGTTTTTT | CASSFPGQVNTGELFF
TRBD2 | TRBJ2-2 | TRBV7-9 | NA | TGTGCCAGCAGCCCGAGGACTAGCGGGGTACCCGGGGAGCTGTTTTTT | CASSPRTSGVPGELFF
NA | TRBJ1-1 | TRBV5-4 | NA | TGTGCCAGCACAACAGCTATGAACACTGAAGCTTTCTTT | CASTTAMNTEAFF
NA | TRBJ2-5 | TRBV7-7 | NA | TGTGCTAGCAGCGCGGACTGGCAAGAGACCCAGTACTTC | CASSADWQETQYF
NA | TRBJ1-1 | TRBV2 | NA | TGTGCCAGCAGTGAGGGCCCGGGAACTGAAGCTTTCTTT | CASSEGPGTEAFF
TRBD2 | TRBJ2-1 | TRBV4-1 | NA | TGCGCCAGCAGCCTACAGAGGGGGATTAGCGGGGGGTCCTACAATGAGCAGTTCTTC | CASSLQRGISGGSYNEQFF
NA | TRBJ1-1 | TRBV10-3 | NA | TGTGCCATCAGCCCCCGGGGGGGGCTGGACACTGAAGCTTTCTTT | CAISPRGGLDTEAFF
NA | TRBJ2-7 | TRBV7-2 | few | TGTGCCAGCAGCTCTGGTCCAGCGGCCTACGAGCAGTACTTC | CASSSGPAAYEQYF
TRBD2 | TRBJ2-2 | TRBV7-3 | NA | TGTGCCAGCAGCTTCTCTAGCGGGGGGCCGAACACCGGGGAGCTGTTTTTT | CASSFSSGGPNTGELFF
NA | TRBJ2-2 | TRBV6-5 | few | TGTGCCAGCAGTTCCCCAAACACCGGGGAGCTGTTTTTT | CASSSPNTGELFF
TRBD2 | TRBJ2-1 | TRBV10-2 | once | TGCGCCAGCAGTGAGGTTTCCGGGAGGAATGAGCAGTTCTTC | CASSEVSGRNEQFF
NA | TRBJ2-1 | TRBV7-7 | NA | TGTGCTAGCAGCTTAGCGCCAGGGCTCAACAATGAGCAGTTCTTC | CASSLAPGLNNEQFF
TRBD2 | TRBJ2-5 | TRBV30 | NA | TGTGCCTGGAGTCGGAGGGGACTAGCGGAAGAGACCCAGTACTTC | CAWSRRGLAEETQYF
NA | TRBJ2-5 | TRBV11-1 | NA | TGTGCCAGCAGCCCCCTGGAGCCCGAAGGGACCCAGTACTTC | CASSPLEPEGTQYF
TRBD2 | TRBJ2-7 | TRBV7-2 | NA | TGTGCCAGCAGCTTAGTGGGCGGGGGGGTATCCTACGAGCAGTACTTC | CASSLVGGGVSYEQYF
TRBD1 | TRBJ1-1 | TRBV7-9 | NA | TGTGCCAGCAGGATGGACAGGGGTTGGGCCCAGCTAGAAAACACTGAAGCTTTCTTT | CASRMDRGWAQLENTEAFF
NA | TRBJ1-2 | TRBV5-4 | NA | TGTGCCAGCAGCTATCAGGGAGCGGGTGGCTACACCTTC | CASSYQGAGGYTF
NA | TRBJ1-2 | TRBV29-1 | NA | TGCAGCGTCCCGCAGGACAGCGCGGGGGGGGACTATGGCTACACCTTC | CSVPQDSAGGDYGYTF
TRBD2 | TRBJ2-3 | TRBV7-2 | NA | TGTGCCAGCAGCCTATGGCGGGGGGTTACAGATACGCAGTATTTT | CASSLWRGVTDTQYF
TRBD1 | TRBJ1-2 | TRBV15 | NA | TGTGCCACCAGCAGAGACAGGGGGCCGATCTATGGCTACACCTTC | CATSRDRGPIYGYTF
TRBD2 | TRBJ2-3 | TRBV5-1 | once | TGCGCCAGCAGCTCGCCGTCGGGGGGGACTAGCACAGATACGCAGTATTTT | CASSSPSGGTSTDTQYF
NA | TRBJ1-1 | TRBV4-2 | NA | TGTGCCAGCAGCCAAGTGGCAGGGGAAGGGGTGAACACTGAAGCTTTCTTT | CASSQVAGEGVNTEAFF
TRBD2 | TRBJ2-5 | TRBV7-2 | once | TGTGCCAGCAGCCCCCGGGACTTAGCGGGGCAGTACTTC | CASSPRDLAGQYF
TRBD1 | TRBJ2-1 | TRBV19 | NA | TGTGCCACCCAAGGGGACAGGGGCAATGAGCAGTTCTTC | CATQGDRGNEQFF
TRBD2 | TRBJ2-3 | TRBV5-1 | NA | TGCGCCAGCAGCTTACTAGCGGGAACCACAGATACGCAGTATTTT | CASSLLAGTTDTQYF
NA | TRBJ2-5 | TRBV30 | NA | TGTGCCTGGAGTGCCGGGGACACCGTCTTAGAGACCCAGTACTTC | CAWSAGDTVLETQYF
NA | TRBJ2-3 | TRBV5-4 | NA | TGTGCCAGCAGCTTGACAGGGACCACAGATACGCAGTATTTT | CASSLTGTTDTQYF
NA | TRBJ2-7 | TRBV7-2 | NA | TGTGCCAGCAGCTTCTGGGCCGCTTCATCCTACGAGCAGTACTTC | CASSFWAASSYEQYF
TRBD2 | TRBJ2-1 | TRBV13 | few | TGTGCCAGCACCACAGCGGGGGGGACCTACAATGAGCAGTTCTTC | CASTTAGGTYNEQFF
NA | TRBJ2-4 | TRBV4-1 | NA | TGCGCCAGCAGCCAAGATCCCAGGGTAGCCAAAAACATTCAGTACTTC | CASSQDPRVAKNIQYF
NA | TRBJ1-1 | TRBV4-1 | few | TGCGCCAGCAGTCAGAAGTTTGTGAACACTGAAGCTTTCTTT | CASSQKFVNTEAFF
TRBD1 | TRBJ2-3 | TRBV4-3 | few | TGCGCCAGCAGCCGACGGGACAGGGGAGAGGATACGCAGTATTTT | CASSRRDRGEDTQYF
NA | TRBJ1-3 | TRBV9 | NA | TGTGCCAGCAGCGCCCTTGGGCCTTTGCCTGGAAACACCATATATTTT | CASSALGPLPGNTIYF
NA | TRBJ1-2 | TRBV5-1 | NA | TGCGCCAGCAGCCCGGGGAGCCAAGATGGCTACACCTTC | CASSPGSQDGYTF
NA | TRBJ2-3 | TRBV6-1 | NA | TGTGCCAGCACCGAAAGGTTGGAGGGCGCGCAGTATTTT | CASTERLEGAQYF
TRBD1 | TRBJ2-7 | TRBV4-3 | many | TGCGCCAGCAGCCCCCAAAGGACAGGTTACTCCTACGAGCAGTACTTC | CASSPQRTGYSYEQYF
NA | TRBJ2-3 | TRBV4-3 | NA | TGCGCCAGCAGCCAAGATGCTACAGGCACAGATACGCAGTATTTT | CASSQDATGTDTQYF
NA | TRBJ1-2 | TRBV30 | few | TGTGCCTGGAGTTCGGGTCTGTATGGCTACACCTTC | CAWSSGLYGYTF
NA | TRBJ1-5 | TRBV4-2 | NA | TGTGCCAGCAGCTCTGGACAATATAGCAATCAGCCCCAGCATTTT | CASSSGQYSNQPQHF
NA | TRBJ2-5 | TRBV4-1 | few | TGCGCCAGCAGCCACGAACAGAACCGCCAAGAGACCCAGTACTTC | CASSHEQNRQETQYF
NA | TRBJ2-2 | TRBV5-1 | few | TGCGCCAGCAGCTCAGGGAACACCGGGGAGCTGTTTTTT | CASSSGNTGELFF
TRBD1 | TRBJ1-2 | TRBV5-1 | NA | TGCGCCAGCGGGGAAGGCGGGACAGGTGGAGGCTACACCTTC | CASGEGGTGGGYTF
TRBD2 | TRBJ2-7 | TRBV7-2 | NA | TGTGCCAGCAGCTTTAGCGGGGGGGCCTCCTACGAGCAGTACTTC | CASSFSGGASYEQYF
NA | TRBJ2-1 | TRBV7-9 | few | TGTGCCAGCAGCTTTAGCGGTGAGCAGTTCTTC | CASSFSGEQFF
NA | TRBJ2-1 | TRBV10-3 | few | TGTGCCATCAGGAACGGACTTGCGGGAAATGAGCAGTTCTTC | CAIRNGLAGNEQFF
NA | TRBJ1-4 | TRBV30 | NA | TGTGCCTGGAGTGCAAGGGTCCGGACAAAAGTTGCAACTAATGAAAAACTGTTTTTT | CAWSARVRTKVATNEKLFF
TRBD1 | TRBJ1-2 | TRBV4-3 | NA | TGCGCCAGCAGCCAAGATCCCAGGGGGGACTATGGCTACACCTTC | CASSQDPRGDYGYTF
NA | TRBJ1-6 | TRBV11-2 | NA | TGTGCCAGCAGTCCCGCACCACAGGGATATAATTCACCCCTCCACTTT | CASSPAPQGYNSPLHF
NA | TRBJ2-1 | TRBV7-3 | NA | TGTGCCAGCAGCCCCTACTGGGGCGATGAGCAGTTCTTC | CASSPYWGDEQFF